This T cell receptor beta chain is drawn from a study of T cell responses to AZD1222 COVID-19 vaccine. Concerning this clone: The antigen remains unidentified.

Sequenced by immunoSEQ multiplex PCR; TCRdb stores in-frame clones only, minus some. Found here are approximately 120,000 clones, nearly 90% of them singletons; the top ten hold 5% to 6%. Study-wide results and caveats: Unmutated variant regions are reportedly the target of nearly half of TCRs that are spike-specific.

Germline V gene data show CDR1 as SGHNT and CDR2 as YENEEA. V was trimmed by 5 bases and J by 1 base, leaving 5 bases between them. The CDR3 has 12 amino acids. This clonotype was sampled from an adult who received the AZD1222 COVID-19 vaccine. This specimen consisted of peripheral blood, obtained 28 days after the second AZD1222 dose. The J gene is TRBJ1-1, the V gene TRBV11-3; D remains unclear. The CDR3 coding sequence is TGTGCCAGCAGCAAGGGGAACACTGAAGCTTTCTTT. The encoded protein is CASSKGNTEAFF.